These T cell receptor beta chains were read from a single sample in a study of cytomegalovirus exposure and HLA in healthy donors. Clones were read by immunoSEQ multiplex PCR, and TCRdb kept only the in-frame ones, dropping some. The sample shows fewer than 200,000 clones, 80% of them seen only once. The sample taken for sequencing was PBMCs. These receptor sequences come from a young man in good health and CMV-seronegative. Both conserved end residues are trimmed from each CDR3. The order of the fields is clone size, V gene, CDR3 protein. Some rows have no size entry. The others give once, few or many, or a class for an expanded clone.

-	TRBV7-9	ASSLAGAGGVEQF
-	TRBV9	ASSTASGGRQETQY
-	TRBV5-6	ASSSPETPGDEKLF
-	TRBV30	AWSLGTGQY
-	TRBV5-4	ASSGGTGGRYEQY
-	TRBV7-2	ASSLPSRSIEAF
-	TRBV7-3	ASSLTGWNEQF
-	TRBV7-6	ASSQGTANQPQH
-	TRBV5-1	ASSPGGGSPDTQY
-	TRBV28	ASSPGTQFYGYT
-	TRBV7-9	ASSLGREGTDTQY
-	TRBV19	ASSMGPTGGNEKLF
-	TRBV30	AWSGTGGYNEKLF
-	TRBV7-6	ASSEVGAGEKLF
-	TRBV5-4	ASSFREGSYT
-	TRBV7-2	ASSIAGVGETQY
-	TRBV5-4	ASSAGQAITNYGYT
few	TRBV28	ASTPPSNTEAF
-	TRBV7-3	ASSNSGGYYNEQF
-	TRBV10-1	ASGVEDTQY
-	TRBV6-6	ASSYSTGGSNEQY
once	TRBV4-2	ASSPRGTGELF
-	TRBV6-1	ASSERAGQANTGELF
-	TRBV29-1	SGQGSGGYT
-	TRBV19	ASAVGLNEQF
-	TRBV4-1	ASSPARGETQY
-	TRBV28	ASSLAGPYGLAGTTDEQY
-	TRBV13	ASIRGRGARGDTQY
once	TRBV6-1	ASSEVLADYNEQF
-	TRBV30	AWKRLAIFTGELF
-	TRBV7-9	ASSSGTGGNQPQH
-	TRBV9	ASSRRWREGGSADTQY
-	TRBV2	ASTKGRANEKLF
-	TRBV25-1	ASSESSGGPINEQF
-	TRBV2	ASSVPSIFFETQY
-	TRBV4-3	ASSQGEGRLF
-	TRBV7-2	ASSLTRVEQY
-	TRBV18	ASSPSDRGSSYEQY
-	TRBV7-9	ASSLLEGSGNTIY
-	TRBV18	AYWDRVFSGELF
-	TRBV4-1	ASRRDMNTEAF
-	TRBV20-1	SARDRDEQY
-	TRBV18	ASSPGTGGAETQY
-	TRBV9	ASSAGTVYGYT
-	TRBV6-5	ASSGERGSTDTQY
-	TRBV6-5	ASPNPGGMAYEQY
-	TRBV6-1	ASSESAGGNTEAF
-	TRBV7-2	ASSPYRDRDNEQF
-	TRBV7-2	ASSSDWSYEQY
-	TRBV5-4	ASSQDTSSETQY
-	TRBV7-2	ASISGTASSGANVLT
-	TRBV4-3	ASTGGEQY
-	TRBV6-4	ASSEIAGAISYNEQF
-	TRBV4-3	ASSQELVAAGNTIY